This T cell receptor (beta chain) originates from a study of T-cell reconstitution after alpha-beta-depleted transplantation in children (dated by TCRdb to the mid-2010s). With regard to the full study: T-cell immune reconstitution after TCRalphabeta/CD19-depleted allogeneic hematopoietic cell transplantation in children was quantitatively tracked in the study by means of TCR repertoire profiling.

According to the study, the label for this sample's treatment or condition signals: allogeneic hematopoietic cell transplantation with graft depleted of TCRalphabeta T cells and CD19 B cells. TCRalphabeta/CD19-depleted allogeneic hematopoietic cell grafts were given to the transplant recipients, all of whom were children. In this sample, this clonotype turned up many times. This receptor's antigen is unknown. There are no base qualities to consult, and no much larger clone falls within one base. The method behind the library was PCR. The data were produced on an Illumina HiSeq 2500. To normalize quantification of the TCRbeta repertoire, the TCR libraries were built with molecular barcoding that relied on unique molecular identifiers. TCRdb reprocessed the public reads (quality trimming at Q25 with fastp, clone calling with MiXCR) and kept in-frame beta chains. Every entry covers one CDR3 protein and lists the most common genes and DNA from its rows. A total of roughly 400,000 distinct CDR3 sequences appear in this sample, roughly 43% of them only once. The ten top clones hold under 35% of the sample.

Summary of the overall study and its limitations: The apparently early recovery of alphabetaT-cell counts about two months after transplant reportedly depended on only several hundred rapidly expanded clones that came from non-depleted graft cells. In some patients, the high TCRbeta diversity seen at day 60 was put down to recipient T cells and intrathymic progenitors that had survived conditioning. Over the following months the frequencies of hyperexpanded clones went down, and after one year T-cell counts and TCRbeta diversity were mostly credited to newly produced T cells.

The origin of this receptor is a girl aged 2-10 years with aplastic anemia, due to receive a stem cell transplant. The sequencing used PBMCs, collected before TCRalphabeta/CD19-depleted stem cell transplant.

In nucleotides, the sequence is TGCGCCAGCAGCCCTTTTTGGGGATCTGAAGCTTTCTTT. Its protein is CASSPFWGSEAFF. Recombination joined TRBV5-1 with TRBJ1-1, with the D gene too uncertain to name. V gives up 4 bases and J gives up 6 bases, and the segment between their germline ends measures 13 bases. As encoded in the germline V gene, CDR1 is SGHRS while CDR2 is YFSETQ. The CDR3 runs 13 residues from the cysteine to the phenylalanine. Only the CDR3 DNA stays, 39 bases, in frame from base 1.